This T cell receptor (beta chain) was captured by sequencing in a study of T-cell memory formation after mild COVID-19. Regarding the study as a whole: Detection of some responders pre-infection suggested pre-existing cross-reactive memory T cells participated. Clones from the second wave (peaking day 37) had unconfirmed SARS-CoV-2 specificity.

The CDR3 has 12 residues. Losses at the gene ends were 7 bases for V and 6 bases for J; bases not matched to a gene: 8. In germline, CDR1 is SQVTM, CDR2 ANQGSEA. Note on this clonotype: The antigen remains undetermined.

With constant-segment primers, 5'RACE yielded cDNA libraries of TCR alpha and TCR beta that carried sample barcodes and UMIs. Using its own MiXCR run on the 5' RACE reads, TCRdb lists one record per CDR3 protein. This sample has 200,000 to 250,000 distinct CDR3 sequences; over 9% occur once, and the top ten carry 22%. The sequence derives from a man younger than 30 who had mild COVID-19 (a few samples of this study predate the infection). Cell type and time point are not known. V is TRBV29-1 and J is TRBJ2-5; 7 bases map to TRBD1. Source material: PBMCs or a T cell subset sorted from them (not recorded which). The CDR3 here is CSGGQGEKTQYF. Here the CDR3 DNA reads TGCAGCGGGGGGCAGGGGGAGAAGACCCAGTACTTC.